This is a list of T cell receptor beta chains from one sample in a study of blood T cell repertoires in COVID-19. Produced via immunoSEQ multiplex PCR; TCRdb's table is partial and in-frame only. In the table there are approximately 280,000 clones, about 83% of which are singletons. Sequencing used PBMCs or T cells enriched from blood (not recorded which). The source of these receptors is a middle-aged woman who had recovered from COVID-19. The CDR3 runs from the conserved cysteine through the conserved F or W. The D gene is left open where the match is weak. Expanded clones get a size class; other rows say once, few or many, or leave the size out.

size,J,D,V,CDR3,DNA
once,TRBJ2-7,.,TRBV15,CATSRGPGDLEQYF,TGTGCCACCAGCAGGGGTCCGGGGGATTTGGAGCAGTACTTC
.,TRBJ2-2,.,TRBV4-1,CASSQGPGELFF,TGCGCCAGCAGCCAAGGGCCCGGGGAGCTGTTTTTT
once,TRBJ1-6,.,TRBV6-5,CASSWGTQGDSPLHF,TGTGCCAGCAGCTGGGGGACTCAGGGCGACTCACCCCTCCACTTT
once,TRBJ1-1,.,TRBV10-3,CAISSQENTEAFF,TGTGCCATCAGTTCACAGGAGAACACTGAAGCTTTCTTT
.,TRBJ2-2,TRBD2,TRBV4-2,CASSQAQREGLGELFF,TGTGCCAGCAGCCAGGCTCAGCGGGAGGGCCTCGGGGAGCTGTTTTTT
.,TRBJ1-1,.,TRBV5-1,CASSLDTGSYTEAFF,TGCGCCAGCAGCTTGGATACAGGGAGTTACACTGAAGCTTTCTTT
.,TRBJ2-7,TRBD1,TRBV7-9,CASSPSSTKDRASYEQYF,TGTGCCAGCAGCCCATCTTCGACAAAGGACAGGGCATCCTACGAGCAGTACTTC
.,TRBJ1-3,.,TRBV30,CAWSQSGTIYF,TGTGCCTGGAGTCAGTCAGGGACCATATATTTT
.,TRBJ2-7,.,TRBV12-3/TRBV12-4,CASSFWQAYEQYF,TGTGCCAGCAGTTTTTGGCAGGCTTACGAGCAGTACTTC
.,TRBJ2-7,TRBD1,TRBV5-1,CASSLEPAGGYEQYF,TGCGCCAGCAGCTTGGAACCAGCAGGGGGCTACGAGCAGTACTTC
.,TRBJ1-2,.,TRBV19,CASSRRGFYGYTF,TGTGCCAGTAGCCGACGAGGGTTCTATGGCTACACCTTC
.,TRBJ2-4,.,TRBV28,CASSPTAAGPTGRNIQYF,TGTGCCAGCAGCCCAACCGCCGCTGGCCCGACAGGGAGGAACATTCAGTACTTC
.,TRBJ1-1,.,TRBV5-5,CASSLGPGNTEAFF,TGTGCCAGCAGCTTGGGCCCGGGGAACACTGAAGCTTTCTTT
.,TRBJ2-1,.,TRBV9,CASSVRAHGGEHEQFF,TGTGCCAGCAGCGTCCGGGCCCATGGAGGAGAGCATGAGCAGTTCTTC
once,TRBJ2-7,TRBD2,TRBV3-1/TRBV3-2,CASSQGVLAGSSYEQYF,TGTGCCAGCAGCCAAGGGGTCCTAGCGGGAAGCTCCTACGAGCAGTACTTC
.,TRBJ2-5,.,TRBV5-1,CASTTSQETQYF,TGCGCCAGCACCACATCTCAAGAGACCCAGTACTTC
.,TRBJ2-7,.,TRBV9,CASSVQQGPSYEQYF,TGTGCCAGCAGCGTACAACAGGGTCCGTCCTACGAGCAGTACTTC
.,TRBJ2-3,.,TRBV7-3,CASSPDRGDTQYF,TGTGCCAGCAGCCCGGACCGGGGGGATACGCAGTATTTT
.,TRBJ2-1,.,TRBV9,CASSAVRGAYNEQFF,TGTGCCAGCAGCGCAGTCAGGGGCGCCTACAATGAGCAGTTCTTC
.,TRBJ2-3,TRBD2,TRBV5-1,CASSVSGNGVDTQYF,TGCGCCAGCAGCGTGAGCGGGAACGGAGTAGATACGCAGTATTTT
.,TRBJ2-1,.,TRBV5-4,CASSLGGLTSYNEQFF,TGTGCCAGCAGCTTGGGGGGACTGACTTCCTACAATGAGCAGTTCTTC
.,TRBJ2-1,TRBD1,TRBV3-1/TRBV3-2,CASSPRQGSSYNEQFF,TGTGCCAGCAGCCCCCGACAGGGGAGCTCCTACAATGAGCAGTTCTTC
.,TRBJ2-7,TRBD1,TRBV7-8,CASSRQGGNEQYF,TGTGCCAGCAGCCGACAGGGCGGTAACGAGCAGTACTTC
.,TRBJ2-4,.,TRBV19,CASSIERNIQYF,TGTGCCAGTAGTATAGAGCGGAACATTCAGTACTTC
once,TRBJ2-1,TRBD1,TRBV5-1,CASSSRGQGSSLYNEQFF,TGCGCCAGCAGCTCCCGGGGACAGGGTAGTAGTCTCTACAATGAGCAGTTCTTC
.,TRBJ2-7,.,TRBV20-1,CSASSVETWEQYF,TGCAGTGCTAGTAGCGTCGAGACGTGGGAGCAGTACTTC
once,TRBJ1-1,TRBD1,TRBV6-4,CASSDRGTGNTEAFF,TGTGCCAGCAGTGACCGAGGGACAGGGAACACTGAAGCTTTCTTT
.,TRBJ1-3,.,TRBV12-3/TRBV12-4,CASSTYSGNTIYF,TGTGCCAGCAGTACTTACTCTGGAAACACCATATATTTT
.,TRBJ2-1,.,TRBV6-5,CASRYDTRSYNEQFF,TGTGCCAGCAGATACGACACGCGCTCCTACAATGAGCAGTTCTTC
.,TRBJ2-2,.,TRBV9,CASSDTGSQTGELFF,TGTGCCAGCAGCGACACAGGGAGTCAGACCGGGGAGCTGTTTTTT
.,TRBJ2-1,TRBD2,TRBV11-2,CASSYLAGGYNEQFF,TGTGCCAGCAGCTACTTAGCGGGAGGCTACAATGAGCAGTTCTTC
.,TRBJ2-3,.,TRBV7-2,CASSPEAADTQYF,TGTGCCAGCAGCCCAGAGGCGGCAGATACGCAGTATTTT
.,TRBJ1-5,.,TRBV19,CASSIGPEGEPQHF,TGTGCCAGTAGTATCGGGCCCGAGGGGGAGCCCCAGCATTTT
.,TRBJ2-5,.,TRBV7-2,CASSRDSLTQYF,TGTGCCAGCAGCCGTGACAGTCTGACCCAGTACTTC
.,TRBJ1-1,.,TRBV7-3,CASSLYSGGNTEAFF,TGTGCCAGCAGCTTATACTCGGGTGGGAACACTGAAGCTTTCTTT
.,TRBJ1-6,TRBD1,TRBV6-5,CASSYSRQGNSPLHF,TGTGCCAGCAGTTACTCGAGACAGGGAAATTCACCCCTCCACTTT
.,TRBJ1-1,.,TRBV5-1,CASSPTRSEGREAFF,TGCGCCAGCAGCCCTACCAGGTCGGAGGGTCGGGAAGCTTTCTTT
.,TRBJ2-1,TRBD2,TRBV3-1/TRBV3-2,CASSPGLAGPYNEQFF,TGTGCCAGCAGCCCGGGACTAGCGGGTCCATACAATGAGCAGTTCTTC
many,TRBJ1-6,.,TRBV5-5,CASSTTAPVSYNSPLHF,TGTGCCAGCAGCACGACAGCACCCGTGTCCTATAATTCACCCCTCCACTTT
.,TRBJ1-2,.,TRBV6-5,CATSIGGGYGYTF,TGTGCCACCTCCATCGGGGGTGGCTATGGCTACACCTTC
once,TRBJ2-1,.,TRBV7-9,CASSISSGHSYNEQFF,TGTGCCAGCAGTATTTCGAGCGGGCACTCCTACAATGAGCAGTTCTTC
.,TRBJ2-2,.,TRBV18,CASSPLQGFTGELFF,TGTGCCAGCTCACCTCTACAGGGATTCACCGGGGAGCTGTTTTTT
.,TRBJ1-1,.,TRBV5-1,CASSRNTGTTEAFF,TGCGCCAGCAGCAGGAACACCGGGACAACTGAAGCTTTCTTT
.,TRBJ1-5,.,TRBV6-5,CASSREQRGQPQHF,TGTGCCAGCAGTCGAGAACAGAGGGGGCAGCCCCAGCATTTT
.,TRBJ2-1,TRBD2,TRBV2,CASSGTSRNEQFF,TGTGCCAGCAGTGGGACTAGCCGGAATGAGCAGTTCTTC
.,TRBJ2-2,TRBD2,TRBV27,CASSIAGGLTGELFF,TGTGCCAGCAGTATAGCGGGAGGGCTAACCGGGGAGCTGTTTTTT
.,TRBJ2-7,TRBD2,TRBV4-3,CASSQTSARSYEQYF,TGCGCCAGCAGCCAAACTAGCGCACGTTCCTACGAGCAGTACTTC
.,TRBJ1-1,.,TRBV7-3,CASSQLSGEAFF,TGTGCCAGCAGCCAACTCTCGGGTGAAGCTTTCTTT
few,TRBJ2-1,TRBD1,TRBV5-1,CASSLAETGARLSEQFF,TGCGCCAGCAGCTTGGCCGAGACAGGGGCTAGGCTCAGTGAGCAGTTCTTC
.,TRBJ2-5,TRBD2,TRBV15,CATSRPTSGREETQYF,TGTGCCACCAGCAGACCCACTAGCGGGAGAGAGGAGACCCAGTACTTC
.,TRBJ2-1,TRBD2,TRBV14,CASSPGTSGPRYNEQFF,TGTGCCAGCAGCCCTGGGACTAGCGGGCCCAGGTACAATGAGCAGTTCTTC
.,TRBJ2-3,.,TRBV11-2,CASSYTGSEDTQYF,TGTGCCAGCAGCTATACAGGTTCCGAAGATACGCAGTATTTT